This TCR beta chain stems from a study of monozygotic twins with inflammatory bowel disease. Each donor supplied 2 to 2.5 ml of blood. TCRdb reprocessed the 5' RACE reads; each CDR3 protein has one entry and no DNA is given. The sample has more than 300,000 distinct CDR3 sequences. Germline CDR1 reads ENHRY; CDR2 reads SYGVKD. CDR3 length: 16 residues. The gene calls are TRBV10-3 and TRBJ1-1. This clonotype originated in a human donor with ulcerative colitis or Crohn's disease, or a healthy co-twin of an affected twin (not recorded which). What was sequenced was blood. The CDR3 here is CAIGAYSTLGDTEAFF.